This T cell receptor (beta chain) was found in a study of cytomegalovirus exposure and HLA in healthy donors. The PCR ran on 60 Vbeta and 13 Jbeta primers. Produced via immunoSEQ multiplex PCR; TCRdb's table is partial and in-frame only. Of tens of thousands of clones listed, 60% to 85% are singletons. The CDR3 contains 15 residues. The V end lost 0 bases, the J end lost 0 bases, and 9 bases lay between the germline ends. From germline, CDR1 is LGHNA and CDR2 YSLEER. This rearrangement joins TRBV4-3 to TRBJ2-7; maybe TRBD2 (5 bases). Sequencing was done on a sample of PBMCs. This receptor was identified in a middle-aged woman in good health and CMV-seropositive. CDR3 coding DNA: TGCGCCAGCAGCCAAGAACAGAGGGTCTCCTACGAGCAGTACTTC. Its translation: CASSQEQRVSYEQYF.